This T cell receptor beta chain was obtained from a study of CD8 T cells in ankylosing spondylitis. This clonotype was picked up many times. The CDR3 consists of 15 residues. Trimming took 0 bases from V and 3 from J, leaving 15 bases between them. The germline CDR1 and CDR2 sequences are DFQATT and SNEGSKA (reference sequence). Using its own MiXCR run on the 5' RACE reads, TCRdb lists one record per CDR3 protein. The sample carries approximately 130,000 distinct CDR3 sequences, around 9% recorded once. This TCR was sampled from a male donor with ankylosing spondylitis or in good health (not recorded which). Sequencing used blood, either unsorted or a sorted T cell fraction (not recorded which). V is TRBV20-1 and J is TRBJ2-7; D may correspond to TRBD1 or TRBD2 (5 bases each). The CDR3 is CSARDFGRAGYEQYF. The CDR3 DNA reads TGCAGTGCTAGAGATTTCGGCAGGGCGGGCTACGAGCAGTACTTC.